One and the same sample provided the 20 T cell receptor beta chains below, sequenced in a study of vaccination effects on CD4 cells after COVID-19 (dated 2022 in TCRdb). After about 10 days of culture, CD4+ T cells were isolated with the EasySep CD4+ T cell isolation kit. What these receptors recognize is not known. The method behind the library was the immunoSEQ multiplex PCR assay. Here the immuneACCESS table is served through TCRdb, limited to in-frame sequences with V and J called. Missing clones are a known gap in these copies; in checked studies unresolved V genes cover under half, and the rest lacks a known reason. Counted in this sample were under 50,000 clones; approximately 81% of them appeared once. The ten largest clones capture more than 6.5% of the sample. Sequenced material: CD4+ T cells from PBMCs cultured without peptide, taken before COVID-19 vaccination. The origin of the receptors is a human donor who had a prior SARS-CoV-2 infection.

The chain combines TRBV5-5 with TRBJ1-3, with D possibly TRBD1 on 5 matching bases. The ends were cut back, 3 bases at V and 2 bases at J, with 12 bases in the middle. The germline V gene encodes CDR1 SGHKS and CDR2 YYEKEE (reference sequence). The CDR3 covers 15 residues. CDR3 protein: CASSSQGTTGNTIYF. In DNA form, the CDR3 reads TGTGCCAGCAGCTCGCAGGGAACTACTGGAAACACCATATATTTT.

This sequence joins TRBV9 and TRBJ2-1; 7 bases line up with TRBD2. The CDR3 contains 16 residues. Looked up from germline, CDR1 is SGDLS and CDR2 is YYNGEE. After removal of 2 bases from V and 8 bases from J, the junction contained 13 bases not matched to a gene. DNA for the CDR3: TGTGCCAGCAGCGTGGGACCGGGACTAACGTACGATGAGCAGTTCTTC. Translating gives CASSVGPGLTYDEQFF.

This clone has just a few counts. The V gene is TRBV2, the J gene TRBJ1-2; no clear D. The CDR3 contains 12 residues. Trimming stripped 6 bases from V and 2 bases from J, with 7 bases between. Germline-derived CDR1 and CDR2 are SNHLY and FYNNEI. CDR3 loop: CASSVMNYGYTF. CDR3 coding DNA: TGTGCCAGCAGCGTAATGAACTATGGCTACACCTTC.

The genes are TRBV2 and TRBJ1-6; TRBD1 is a possible D gene (6 bases). V dropped 5 bases and J dropped 6 bases, with 8 bases sitting between them. The CDR3 is 13 residues long. CDR1 SNHLY and CDR2 FYNNEI come from the germline V gene. The CDR3 region is CASSLDSNSPLHF. For the CDR3, the DNA is TGTGCCAGCAGTCTGGACAGTAATTCACCCCTCCACTTT.

The chain is built from TRBV27 and TRBJ1-1; a weak D match, TRBD1 (6 bases). Trimming took off 6 bases at V and 4 bases at J, with 24 bases between the two ends. Germline CDR1 reads MNHEY; CDR2 reads SMNVEV (reference sequence). There are 17 residues in the CDR3. The CDR3 DNA follows: TGTGCCAGCAGACTAATTTCGGACAGTTTGTCGGTCACTGAAGCTTTCTTT. Residues: CASRLISDSLSVTEAFF.

This clone has just a few counts. The J gene is TRBJ2-1, the V gene TRBV7-8; D is unclear. The CDR3 loop spans 12 amino acids. V was pared by 0 bases and J by 7 bases, with 4 bases between. CDR1 and CDR2 (germline): SGHVS, FQNEAQ. CDR3 coding DNA: TGTGCCAGCAGCTTAGCGAGGAATGAGCAGTTCTTC. This encodes CASSLARNEQFF.

This clone showed up just a few times. This chain links TRBV19 with TRBJ2-1, with D perhaps TRBD2 (7 bases). The germline gives CDR1 LNHDA, CDR2 SQIVND (reference sequence). The length of the CDR3 is 14 residues. The germline V and J ends were trimmed by 6 bases and 8 bases, with 17 bases remaining between them. CDR3 coding DNA: TGTGCCAGTAGACCCGGTGGGGAGGGGGATGAGCAGTTCTTC. As protein: CASRPGGEGDEQFF. Based on the CDR3 plus reference TRBV19 and TRBJ2-1, the full variable domain is DGGITQSPKYLFRKEGQNVTLSCEQNLNHDAMYWYRQDPGQGLRLIYYSQIVNDFQKGDIAEGYSVSREKKESFPLTVTSAQKNPTAFYLCASRPGGEGDEQFFGPGTRLTVL.

The chain uses TRBV27 and TRBJ1-2; D remains unclear. Between the trimmed V and J ends, which lost 0 bases and 4 bases, there was a span of 9 bases. The CDR3 contains 14 residues. Per germline, CDR1 MNHEY and CDR2 SMNVEV (reference sequence). The CDR3: CASSLSKRTYGYTF. The CDR3 nucleotides read TGTGCCAGCAGTTTATCGAAAAGGACCTATGGCTACACCTTC.

This rearrangement joins TRBV20-1 to TRBJ1-2, with D unresolved. From germline, CDR1 is DFQATT and CDR2 SNEGSKA (reference sequence). This CDR3 is built from 11 residues. Trimming shortened V by 6 bases and J by 2 bases, and 7 bases separated the two germline ends. The CDR3 nucleotides are TGCAGTGCAGGAAGGAACTATGGCTACACCTTC. It yields the protein CSAGRNYGYTF.

V gene TRBV18 combines with J gene TRBJ2-7, with D perhaps TRBD2 (6 bases). The CDR3 runs to 14 residues. CDR1 KGHSH and CDR2 LQKENI come from the germline V gene. Deletions cut 6 bases from V and 2 bases from J, with 14 bases between. The CDR3 DNA is TGTGCCAGCTCGTCTCCGGGACTCCCCTACGAGCAGTACTTC. This translates into CASSSPGLPYEQYF.

V usage is TRBV5-8 and J usage is TRBJ1-2; D remains unclear. The V and J ends lost 0 bases and 4 bases respectively, with 10 bases between them. Germline V gives CDR1 SGHTS, CDR2 YDEGEE. This CDR3 region has 14 residues. The CDR3 loop reads CASSLAGMSYGYTF. The CDR3 nucleotides read TGTGCCAGCAGCTTGGCCGGGATGAGCTATGGCTACACCTTC. Using reference TRBV5-8 and TRBJ1-2 for the parts outside the CDR3, the full variable domain is EAGVTQSPTHLIKTRGQQATLRCSPISGHTSVYWYQQALGLGLQFLLWYDEGEERNRGNFPPRFSGRQFPNYSSELNVNALELEDSALYLCASSLAGMSYGYTFGSGTRLTVV.

The rearrangement joins TRBV3-1 (or the pseudogene TRBV3-2) to TRBJ1-1; D gene unclear. CDR1 and CDR2 from the germline V gene are LGHDT and YNNKEL (reference sequence). The V and J ends lost 2 bases and 6 bases respectively, with 4 bases between them. The CDR3 has 11 residues. CDR3 sequence: CASSQHSEAFF. The CDR3 nucleotides read TGTGCCAGCAGCCAACACTCTGAAGCTTTCTTT.

The rearrangement uses TRBV21-1 and TRBJ2-7. TRBV21-1 is shown as a pseudogene. The CDR3 is 10 residues long. CDR3 nucleotide sequence: TGTGCCAGCAGCATGTACGAGCAGTACTTC. This sequence encodes CASSMYEQYF.

Only a few counts were recorded for this clone. V and J are TRBV30 and TRBJ1-3; D remains ambiguous. Germline CDR1 GTSNPN, CDR2 SVGIG (reference sequence). The CDR3 is made up of 11 amino acids. V lost 1 base to trimming and J lost 7 bases, with 5 bases between them. CDR3 DNA: TGTGCCTGGAGTGGATGGAACACCATATATTTT. Protein sequence: CAWSGWNTIYF.

This clone was observed once. This chain connects TRBV2 to TRBJ2-7, with TRBD1 matching over 10 bases. Unmatched junction bases numbered 11, after V lost 6 bases and J lost 12 bases. Germline V gene sequence: CDR1 SNHLY, CDR2 FYNNEI. This CDR3 comprises 13 residues. CDR3 nucleotides: TGTGCCAGCAGAGGGCTGACAGGGGACAGGGGGTACTTC. This gives the protein CASRGLTGDRGYF.

The gene calls are TRBV5-1 and TRBJ1-4; 7 nucleotides line up with TRBD1. The CDR3 consists of 15 residues. V shed 4 bases and J 3 bases; nucleotides not matched to a gene: 6. Germline loops: CDR1 SGHRS, CDR2 YFSETQ. CDR3 in DNA: TGCGCCAGCAGCCAGCACAGGGGACCTAATGAAAAACTGTTTTTT. Protein sequence: CASSQHRGPNEKLFF. Variable domain in full (rest from reference TRBV5-1 and TRBJ1-4): KAGVTQTPRYLIKTRGQQVTLSCSPISGHRSVSWYQQTPGQGLQFLFEYFSETQRNKGNFPGRFSGRQFSNSRSEMNVSTLELGDSALYLCASSQHRGPNEKLFFGSGTQLSVL.

The V and J genes are TRBV19 and TRBJ2-3; possibly TRBD1 for D (5 bases). V was trimmed by 6 bases and J by 2 bases, leaving 9 bases between them. The CDR3 sequence is 13 residues long. Germline V lookup: CDR1 LNHDA, CDR2 SQIVND (reference sequence). The CDR3 spells CASRGVNTDTQYF. The CDR3 DNA follows: TGTGCCAGTAGAGGGGTCAACACAGATACGCAGTATTTT. Supplemented by reference TRBV19 and TRBJ2-3, the full variable domain reads DGGITQSPKYLFRKEGQNVTLSCEQNLNHDAMYWYRQDPGQGLRLIYYSQIVNDFQKGDIAEGYSVSREKKESFPLTVTSAQKNPTAFYLCASRGVNTDTQYFGPGTRLTVL.

The V call is TRBV23-1, the J call TRBJ2-3; 13 nucleotides line up with TRBD2. TRBV23-1 qualifies as an ORF whose function is uncertain. The CDR3 totals 16 residues. With V trimmed by 2 bases and J by 4 bases, 3 bases remained unmatched. The DNA of the CDR3 is TGCGCCAGCAGTCAAGGGACTAGCGGGGAGGCAGATACGCAGTATTTT. Its protein product is CASSQGTSGEADTQYF.

This chain joins TRBV7-8 and TRBJ2-5; TRBD2 might be the D (6 bases). V was trimmed by 4 bases and J by 0 bases, leaving 21 bases between them. The CDR3 covers 18 residues. Germline V gene sequence: CDR1 SGHVS, CDR2 FQNEAQ. CDR3 sequence reads: CASSWTRGLPENQETQYF. Here the CDR3 DNA reads TGTGCCAGCAGCTGGACCCGAGGACTACCCGAAAACCAAGAGACCCAGTACTTC.

The genes are TRBV7-2 and TRBJ2-1; 10 nucleotides agree with TRBD2. With 2 bases clipped from V and 5 bases from J, the junction kept 3 bases outside the gene matches. This CDR3 has 15 residues. Germline V CDR1 and CDR2: SGHTA, FQGNSA. The CDR3 sequence is CASSLLAGADNEQFF. CDR3 bases: TGTGCCAGCAGCTTACTAGCGGGGGCCGACAATGAGCAGTTCTTC.